The subject of this entry is one T cell receptor (beta chain). This clonotype was picked up one time. This receptor's antigen is unknown. Base qualities were left out, and no much larger clone turns up one base away. One read is thin evidence. Via the germline V gene (reference sequence), CDR1 is SEHNR and CDR2 FQNEAQ. V is clipped by 7 bases and J by 3 bases, and the sequence between their germline boundaries is 10 bases long. Measured from the cysteine to the phenylalanine, the CDR3 is 13 residues long. The read is trimmed to its CDR3 DNA, 39 bases read in frame from base 1. RNA was extracted with the RNeasy kit and roughly 0.45 to 1 ug was reverse transcribed using random hexamers. The immunoSEQ multiplex PCR assay, which covers 54 Vbeta and 13 Jbeta segments, was used to amplify TCR beta CDR3 regions. PCR amplification bias was corrected using a synthetic template baseline for primer optimization and computational correction. Per the authors' processing: Reads were annotated to V, D and J genes per IMGT and analyzed with immunoSEQ Analyzer, keeping only productive sequences. Clonality was calculated as one minus the Shannon entropy normalized by log2 of the number of productive unique sequences. For each patient and control, public and private clones were evaluated among the 100 most prevalent clones. A clone was defined as Susac-specific if it was absent from the healthy and MS cohorts, from more than 850 published viral clones and from other ImmuneACCESS disease sequences. The public reads were reanalyzed by TCRdb: fastp trimming at Q25, MiXCR alignment, in-frame beta chains only. Rows merge per CDR3 protein into single entries with the most common DNA and genes. Clone size and V and J calls follow TCRdb, not the original study. Counted in this sample were 150,000 to 200,000 distinct CDR3 sequences; about 93% of them appeared once. Together, the top ten hold under 0.095% of the sample.

Peripheral blood CD8+ and CD4+ T cells from healthy donors, Susac syndrome patients and multiple sclerosis patients were profiled by high-throughput TCR beta sequencing. Multiple sclerosis controls were treatment-naive patients with stable or active relapsing-remitting disease fulfilling revised McDonald criteria. CD8+ TEMRA cells were enriched by FACS, while bulk CD8+ and CD4+ T cells were purified by magnetic negative isolation. Blood was collected in EDTA tubes and processed within 24 hours, with PBMCs isolated through density gradient centrifugation. PBMCs destined for TCR sequencing were cryopreserved in liquid nitrogen and later thawed in a 37 °C water bath. The sorted or isolated CD4+, CD8+ and CD8+ TEMRA cells reached a purity of at least 90%. The sample is drawn from a study of CD8 T cells in Susac syndrome (dated by TCRdb to the late 2010s). Looking at the study overall: The study used repertoire sequencing to test whether antigen drove CD8+ T cell activation and differentiation in Susac syndrome. The paper as a whole reports these results and caveats: The study acknowledged that relatively few individuals were included in the TCR sequencing and HLA analysis.

This chain joins TRBV7-9 to TRBJ2-1; no D gene call is confident. This receptor was taken from a human donor with multiple sclerosis. What was sequenced was CD4+ T cells from PBMCs. In nucleotides, the sequence is TGTGCCAGCATCCCCACAATCTACAATGAGCAGTTCTTC. Translated, it gives CASIPTIYNEQFF.